Listed below are T cell receptor beta chains from one sample, sequenced in a study of CXCR3-negative and CXCR3-positive naive CD8 T cells. For each CDR3 protein, TCRdb gives one entry from its re-call of the 5' RACE reads, without DNA. The sample totals over 70,000 distinct CDR3 sequences; its top ten clones hold around 0.51%. The specimen was naive CXCR3+ CD8+ T cells from blood. The receptors originated from a human donor in good health. Some clones in this sample may be carry-over from other donors' samples. Both conserved end residues are part of each CDR3.

TRBV29-1	TRBJ1-2	CSVDSSAGQGNYGYTF
TRBV27	TRBJ2-1	CASTGELVGYNEQFF
TRBV28	TRBJ2-7	CASSPKESRGVTAYEQYF
TRBV20-1	TRBJ2-7	CSARDLGVLYEQYF
TRBV12-3/TRBV12-4	TRBJ1-5	CASSPGGLDQPQHF
TRBV21-1	TRBJ2-3	CASSRPSGGRRGTDTQYF
TRBV29-1	TRBJ2-2	CSVETSGTNTGELFF
TRBV5-1	TRBJ2-6	CASSLFRDGGANVLTF
TRBV7-9	TRBJ2-1	CASALGFQGEQFF
TRBV5-1	TRBJ2-7	CASSLEAGVSYEQYF
TRBV6-2/TRBV6-3	TRBJ1-6	CASSYDHPADNNSPLHF
TRBV29-1	TRBJ2-4	CSVPGVVKNIQYF
TRBV28	TRBJ2-7	CASSFPGDNEQYF
TRBV4-1	TRBJ2-5	CASSQEVIQETQYF
TRBV11-2	TRBJ2-2	CASSLVYTGELFF
TRBV14	TRBJ2-7	CASSQVGYEQYF
TRBV15	TRBJ2-7	CATSKTEGASYEQYF
TRBV27	TRBJ2-1	CASSQDPSWARIGEQFF
TRBV11-2	TRBJ2-7	CASSLESSPSTYEQYF
TRBV15	TRBJ2-1	CATSREGLLRGIYNEQFF
TRBV3-1	TRBJ2-3	CASSQEQLRDTQYF
TRBV4-1	TRBJ2-7	CASSQDRLGFYEQYF
TRBV4-2	TRBJ2-6	CASSQDASGANVLTF
TRBV28	TRBJ2-3	CASRRGGGYGDTQYF
TRBV2	TRBJ2-7	CASGRSYEQYF
TRBV11-2	TRBJ2-5	CASSGWTSGRLETQYF
TRBV15	TRBJ2-7	CATSSIPGTTYEQYF
TRBV5-5	TRBJ2-1	CASSLSIGAYNEQFF
TRBV18	TRBJ2-7	CASSPYAGVGYEQYF
TRBV7-6	TRBJ2-7	CASSSGTGDYEQYF
TRBV12-3/TRBV12-4	TRBJ2-3	CASSRTSGAKDTQYF
TRBV3-1	TRBJ2-2	CATGGTGELFF
TRBV23-1	TRBJ2-2	CASSHHRGIRTGELFF
TRBV28	TRBJ2-6	CASSPRQGILTF
TRBV7-3	TRBJ1-2	CASSQKSGSSHDYTF
TRBV28	TRBJ2-7	CASNPGQTYVDEQYF
TRBV28	TRBJ2-1	CASSSPLAGRTYNEQFF
TRBV21-1	TRBJ2-1	CASSKGNRGGPNEQFF
TRBV5-5	TRBJ2-1	CASSYNSRERNEQFF
TRBV10-3	TRBJ2-2	CAIMGTGTRTGELFF
TRBV12-3/TRBV12-4	TRBJ1-1	CASSTTGTGEAFF
TRBV27	TRBJ2-7	CASRTLGGVRNEQYF
TRBV29-1	TRBJ2-6	CSVDFSSGANVLTF
TRBV20-1	TRBJ2-7	CSAKAGRFSSYEQYF
TRBV29-1	TRBJ2-3	CSVDGDPWADTQYF
TRBV28	TRBJ2-1	CASSLGLRGDYNEQFF
TRBV3-1	TRBJ2-5	CASSHSGQGQETQYF
TRBV5-5	TRBJ2-7	CASSPGQGSSEQYF
TRBV5-1	TRBJ2-6	CASASPLPTALSGANVLTF
TRBV15	TRBJ1-1	CAAREGKMAEAFF
TRBV28	TRBJ1-5	CASSSGDQPQHF
TRBV6-2/TRBV6-3	TRBJ2-1	CASRSVGSGVREQFF
TRBV7-7	TRBJ2-2	CASSLSASTGELFF
TRBV29-1	TRBJ2-3	CSVEGERDTDTQYF